This TCR beta chain was found in a study of human T cells and chemical hapten exposure. In germline, CDR1 is LNHNV, CDR2 YYDKDF (reference sequence). V lost 3 bases to trimming and J lost 2 bases, with 8 bases between them. The CDR3 runs 13 residues. This clonotype has a handful of counts. Time point denoted: patch test 2, 6 weeks after DPC sensitization. Regarding treatment: therapeutic diphenylcyclopropenone sensitization with weekly scalp DPC. TCRdb fed the RACE reads into MiXCR, producing one record per CDR3 protein. This table holds about 82,000 distinct CDR3 sequences, 6.6% found once. The chain is built from TRBV15 and TRBJ2-7; maybe TRBD2 (5 bases). Sequences were derived from whole blood, sampled in connection with sensitization to the hapten diphenylcyclopropenone (DPC). The receptor was isolated from a woman aged 30 to 39 with alopecia areata. Some clones in this sample may be carry-over from other donors' samples. In nucleotides, the CDR3 is TGTGCCACCAGCAGGACTATAACCTACGAGCAGTACTTC. This codes for CATSRTITYEQYF.